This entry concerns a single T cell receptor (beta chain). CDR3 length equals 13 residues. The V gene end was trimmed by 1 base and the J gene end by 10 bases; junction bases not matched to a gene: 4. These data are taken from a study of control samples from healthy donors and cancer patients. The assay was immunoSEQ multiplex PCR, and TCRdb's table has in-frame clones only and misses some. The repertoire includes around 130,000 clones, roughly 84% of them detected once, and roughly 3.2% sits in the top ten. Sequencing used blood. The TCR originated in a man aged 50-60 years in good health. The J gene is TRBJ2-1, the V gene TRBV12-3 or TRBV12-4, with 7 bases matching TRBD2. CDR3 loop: CASSLGGGGEQFF. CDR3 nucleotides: TGTGCCAGCAGTTTAGGTGGGGGGGGAGAGCAGTTCTTC.